This T cell receptor (beta chain) was identified during a study of identical twins. Notes on the study in general: High-abundance cord blood beta clonotypes had fewer insertions; memory repertoires showed none.

A remark on this clonotype: Its matching antigen is unknown.

The V and J ends lost 9 bases and 10 bases, in that order; junction bases with no gene match: 13. The germline V gene encodes CDR1 LNHDA and CDR2 SQIVND (reference sequence). This CDR3 region has 14 residues. TCRdb re-called the 5' RACE reads with MiXCR, one entry per CDR3 protein. This sample has about 150,000 distinct CDR3 sequences, with approximately 3.5% found just once. The chain carries TRBV19 and TRBJ2-1; 9 positions agree with TRBD1. Sequenced: memory T cells sorted from blood. The receptor's source is a man younger than 30 in good health. CDR3 coding DNA: TGTGCCAGCAACCGGGACAGGGACGACGGGGAGCAGTTCTTC. Its protein is CASNRDRDDGEQFF.